Each of the 25 T cell receptor beta chains below was sequenced from the same sample in a study of patients and donors after allogeneic stem cell transplantation (dated by TCRdb to 2018 to 2020). Receptors were amplified or captured by RT-PCR. The sequencer listed for this sample is NextSeq 550. Through fastp at Q25 and MiXCR, TCRdb rebuilt clones from the public reads, retaining in-frame beta chains. Rows merge per CDR3 protein into single entries with the most common DNA and genes. Counted in this sample were about 40,000 distinct CDR3 sequences; roughly 30% of them appeared once. Around 72% of the sample belongs to the ten largest clones. Sequencing was carried out using blood, either unsorted or a sorted T cell fraction (not recorded which). The receptors shown here come from a human donor who was either an allogeneic HSCT recipient or a stem cell or donor lymphocyte infusion donor (not recorded which). It is not recorded whose cells these are; they may come from a transplant donor.

The chain is built from TRBV5-6 and TRBJ2-7; the D gene is possibly TRBD1 (5 bases). Germline V gene data show CDR1 as SGHDT and CDR2 as YYEEEE. CDR3 length: 17 amino acids. The V end was cut by 4 bases, the J end by 4 bases, with 24 bases between. CDR3 in DNA: TGTGCCAGCAGCCGACAGATCAAGCAGACATCGACGTACGAGCAGTACTTC. This gives the protein CASSRQIKQTSTYEQYF.

This clonotype was counted a few times. This chain uses TRBV24-1 with TRBJ2-5; D is unresolved. CDR3 size: 11 residues. Per the germline V gene, CDR1 is KGHDR and CDR2 is SFDVKD. V lost 4 bases and J 4 bases, leaving 3 bases between the germline ends. The CDR3 bases are TGTGCCACCAGTGAAGGAGAGACCCAGTACTTC. Its protein product is CATSEGETQYF.

V usage is TRBV28 and J usage is TRBJ1-1; D remains unclear. The germline CDR1 and CDR2 sequences are MDHEN and SYDVKM. V was shortened by 6 bases and J by 5 bases, with 13 bases between the two germline ends. The CDR3 consists of 13 residues. The CDR3 DNA reads as TGTGCCAGCAGGGATTGGAGGGCTACTGAAGCTTTCTTT. It yields the protein CASRDWRATEAFF.

V and J are TRBV20-1 and TRBJ1-4; TRBD1 matches 9 bases. CDR3 length: 14 amino acids. Germline V lookup: CDR1 DFQATT, CDR2 SNEGSKA (reference sequence). V dropped 2 bases and J dropped 8; count of bases not matched to a gene: 6. The chain's CDR3 is CSARLRDRDEKLFF. CDR3 sequence (DNA): TGCAGTGCTAGACTCCGGGACAGGGACGAAAAACTGTTTTTT.

The rearrangement joins TRBV10-1 to TRBJ2-2; 9 bases line up with TRBD2. V was clipped by 3 bases and J by 7 bases; unmatched bases: 6. Looked up from germline, CDR1 is WNHNN and CDR2 is SYGVQD (reference sequence). CDR3 length: 15 residues. CDR3 bases: TGCGCCAGCAGTGACCCTAGCGGGAATGTCGGGGAGCTGTTTTTT. Translated: CASSDPSGNVGELFF.

This clonotype has ten or more counts. The V gene is TRBV6-4, the J gene TRBJ1-5; no definite D call. The V gene's germline CDR1 is MRHNA and CDR2 SNTAGT. The CDR3 covers 13 residues. Trimming removed 3 bases at V and 1 base at J, with 4 bases between. CDR3 in amino acids: CASSEQSNQPQHF. CDR3 DNA sequence: TGTGCCAGCAGTGAACAGAGCAATCAGCCCCAGCATTTT.

This clonotype has a count of ten or more. The rearrangement joins TRBV7-2 to TRBJ2-1, with D perhaps TRBD2 (5 bases). Germline V lookup: CDR1 SGHTA, CDR2 FQGNSA. The CDR3 is 15 residues long. With 4 bases removed from V and 3 bases from J, the gap between germline ends came to 13 bases. CDR3 nucleotide sequence: TGTGCCAGCAGCTACCTAGCATTAGGCTACAATGAGCAGTTCTTC. Protein sequence: CASSYLALGYNEQFF.

This clonotype has just one count. The chain is built from TRBV29-1 and TRBJ2-5; TRBD2 might be the D (6 bases). Trimming took 7 bases from V and 3 from J, leaving 6 bases between them. CDR1 and CDR2 from the germline V gene are SQVTM and ANQGSEA. The CDR3 is 10 amino acids. The CDR3 here is CSGGEETQYF. The CDR3 coding sequence is TGCAGCGGGGGGGAAGAGACCCAGTACTTC.

This clonotype was observed a handful of times. The gene calls are TRBV10-3 and TRBJ2-1; tentative D call: TRBD2 (6 bases). From germline, CDR1 is ENHRY and CDR2 SYGVKD. The CDR3 is made up of 16 amino acids. V was trimmed by 4 bases and J by 1 base, leaving 14 bases between them. The CDR3 sequence is CAISGGGSGSYNEQFF. CDR3 bases: TGTGCCATCAGTGGGGGTGGGAGCGGGTCCTACAATGAGCAGTTCTTC.

The chain joins TRBV19 to TRBJ1-6; no reliable D call. V was clipped by 5 bases and J by 7 bases, with 18 bases between them. The CDR3 loop spans 16 amino acids. CDR1 is LNHDA and CDR2 is SQIVND in the germline V gene (reference sequence). CDR3 in amino acids: CASSFTARPINSPLHF. The CDR3 DNA reads as TGTGCCAGTAGTTTTACAGCGAGACCTATAAATTCACCCCTCCACTTT.

The V call is TRBV27, the J call TRBJ1-6; TRBD1 might be the D (5 bases). CDR3 length: 14 amino acids. V was cut by 2 bases and J by 6 bases, with 8 bases left in between. Germline CDR1 is MNHEY and CDR2 is SMNVEV (reference sequence). CDR3 residues: CASSLAQGNSPLHF. The CDR3 DNA sequence: TGTGCCAGCAGTTTAGCCCAGGGTAATTCACCCCTCCACTTT.

V and J are TRBV14 and TRBJ1-4; tentative D call: TRBD1 (5 bases). This CDR3 spans 12 amino acids. Germline V gene lookup returns CDR1 SGHDN and CDR2 FVKESK. Trimming took off 6 bases at V and 5 bases at J, with 7 bases between the two ends. The CDR3 nucleotides read TGTGCCAGCAGTCACAGGAATGAAAAACTGTTTTTT. Translated, it gives CASSHRNEKLFF. Full variable domain (outside the CDR3, taken from reference TRBV14 and TRBJ1-4): EAGVTQFPSHSVIEKGQTVTLRCDPISGHDNLYWYRRVMGKEIKFLLHFVKESKQDESGMPNNRFLAERTGGTYSTLKVQPAELEDSGVYFCASSHRNEKLFFGSGTQLSVL.

The sample holds many counts of this clonotype. This chain connects TRBV9 to TRBJ1-1; 7 bases are shared with TRBD1. V was clipped by 0 bases and J by 7 bases; unmatched bases: 6. CDR1 is SGDLS and CDR2 is YYNGEE in the germline V gene. This CDR3 has 14 amino acids. The chain's CDR3 is CASSVAPGGVEAFF. The CDR3 nucleotides read TGTGCCAGCAGCGTAGCCCCAGGGGGAGTTGAAGCTTTCTTT.

This chain connects TRBV15 to TRBJ1-6, with D maybe TRBD1 (6 bases). Trimming pared 3 bases from V and 10 bases from J, leaving 16 bases between. Per the germline V gene, CDR1 is LNHNV and CDR2 is YYDKDF (reference sequence). The CDR3 extends over 15 amino acids. CDR3 DNA: TGTGCCACCAGCAGGCTACCGGGACACAGATCACCCCTCCACTTT. Amino acids: CATSRLPGHRSPLHF. The entire variable domain, with the rest obtained from reference TRBV15 and TRBJ1-6, is as follows: DAMVIQNPRYQVTQFGKPVTLSCSQTLNHNVMYWYQQKSSQAPKLLFHYYDKDFNNEADTPDNFQSRRPNTSFCFLDIRSPGLGDTAMYLCATSRLPGHRSPLHFGNGTRLTVT.

The chain carries TRBV7-3 and TRBJ2-2; 7 nucleotides align to TRBD2. The CDR3 covers 17 residues. Germline V gene sequence: CDR1 SGHTA, CDR2 FQGTGA. J lost 8 bases, V lost 5 bases, and 17 bases had no gene match. CDR3 residues: CASSQSPRGAGTGELFF. The CDR3 nucleotides are TGTGCCAGCAGCCAATCCCCCCGGGGAGCGGGAACTGGGGAGCTGTTTTTT. The full variable domain, its missing parts supplied by reference TRBV7-3 and TRBJ2-2, is GAGVSQTPSNKVTEKGKYVELRCDPISGHTALYWYRQSLGQGPEFLIYFQGTGAADDSGLPNDRFFAVRPEGSVSTLKIQRTERGDSAVYLCASSQSPRGAGTGELFFGEGSRLTVL.

V and J are TRBV5-1 and TRBJ1-2, with TRBD1 as a possible D gene (5 bases). V gave up 7 bases and J gave up 4 bases, with 14 bases separating them. The CDR3 runs 13 residues. Germline CDR1 and CDR2: SGHRS and YFSETQ. In DNA form, the CDR3 reads TGCGCCAGCGGGACTGGACACATCTATGGCTACACCTTC. Protein: CASGTGHIYGYTF. The full variable domain, its missing parts supplied by reference TRBV5-1 and TRBJ1-2, is KAGVTQTPRYLIKTRGQQVTLSCSPISGHRSVSWYQQTPGQGLQFLFEYFSETQRNKGNFPGRFSGRQFSNSRSEMNVSTLELGDSALYLCASGTGHIYGYTFGSGTRLTVV.

This sequence joins TRBV25-1 and TRBJ2-1; 8 bases fit TRBD2. The CDR3 sequence is 14 residues long. CDR1 is MGHDK, CDR2 SYGVNS, per germline. V lost 4 bases to trimming and J lost 5 bases; unmatched junction nucleotides: 4. The CDR3 DNA reads TGTGCCAGCAGTGGGGCACTAGCGGACAATGAGCAGTTCTTC. It specifies CASSGALADNEQFF.

This clonotype was found a few times. This sequence joins TRBV7-2 and TRBJ2-3; D is possibly TRBD2 (5 bases). Germline lookup yields CDR1 SGHTA and CDR2 FQGNSA. The CDR3 contains 15 residues. V dropped 5 bases and J dropped 4 bases, with 16 bases sitting between them. The CDR3 reads CASSRFQQRADTQYF. The CDR3 DNA reads as TGTGCCAGCAGCAGATTCCAGCAGAGGGCAGATACGCAGTATTTT. Based on the CDR3 plus reference TRBV7-2 and TRBJ2-3, the full variable domain is GAGVSQSPSNKVTEKGKDVELRCDPISGHTALYWYRQSLGQGLEFLIYFQGNSAPDKSGLPSDRFSAERTGGSVSTLTIQRTQQEDSAVYLCASSRFQQRADTQYFGPGTRLTVL.

This clonotype was seen repeatedly, ten times or more. The chain employs TRBV6-1 and TRBJ1-6; perhaps TRBD1 as D (5 bases). Germline loops: CDR1 MNHNS, CDR2 SASEGT. CDR3 size: 15 residues. V dropped 4 bases and J dropped 8 bases, with 15 bases sitting between them. The CDR3 DNA sequence: TGTGCCAGCAGTGCGGCTCGAAAGGGGTATTCACCCCTCCACTTT. Translation gives CASSAARKGYSPLHF.

This rearrangement joins TRBV4-2 to TRBJ2-4, with 7 bases matching TRBD2. Germline CDR1 reads LGHNA; CDR2 reads YNFKEQ. With V trimmed by 0 bases and J by 2 bases, 7 bases remained unmatched. The length of the CDR3 is 17 residues. DNA of the CDR3: TGTGCCAGCAGCCAAGATCGCGGGAGTGTGACCAAAAACATTCAGTACTTC. Translated, it gives CASSQDRGSVTKNIQYF.

This chain uses TRBV14 with TRBJ2-7, with a tentative D call TRBD1 (6 bases). V lost 1 base to trimming and J lost 0 bases, with 13 bases between them. Germline V gives CDR1 SGHDN, CDR2 FVKESK. The CDR3 consists of 16 residues. CDR3 nucleotide sequence: TGTGCCAGCAGCCAAGGCGCCAACAGGGTCTCCTACGAGCAGTACTTC. It codes for CASSQGANRVSYEQYF.

The chain links TRBV6-5 to TRBJ2-5; TRBD1 matches 8 bases. The germline CDR1 and CDR2 sequences are MNHEY and SVGAGI. Unmatched junction bases numbered 10, after V lost 2 bases and J lost 2 bases. This CDR3 has 17 amino acids. In DNA form, the CDR3 reads TGTGCCAGCAGTTACCCTCACTTTACAGGGGGGCAAGAGACCCAGTACTTC. Translating it yields CASSYPHFTGGQETQYF.

The chain is built from TRBV7-3 and TRBJ2-2; TRBD2 matches at 8 bases. The germline gives CDR1 SGHTA, CDR2 FQGTGA. This CDR3 spans 18 amino acids. Unmatched junction bases numbered 13, after V lost 2 bases and J lost 5 bases. The DNA for the CDR3 is TGTGCCAGCAGCTTATACCCGGGACTAGAAAGGTGGACCGGGGAGCTGTTTTTT. Protein: CASSLYPGLERWTGELFF.

The V gene is TRBV11-2, the J gene TRBJ2-3; D remains ambiguous. CDR1 is SGHAT, CDR2 FQNNGV, per germline. Trimming removed 4 bases at V and 9 bases at J, with 11 bases between. The CDR3 runs 12 residues. CDR3 bases: TGTGCCAGCAGCTCCCAGAGATACACGCAGTATTTT. Its translation is CASSSQRYTQYF.

The CDR3 is CSVGGGSDATNEKLFF. The CDR3 DNA reads as TGCAGCGTTGGAGGAGGAAGCGATGCAACTAATGAAAAACTGTTTTTT. The chain carries TRBV29-1 and TRBJ1-4; D ambiguous. The V and J ends lost 4 bases and 0 bases respectively, with 15 bases between them. Germline V gives CDR1 SQVTM, CDR2 ANQGSEA. CDR3 size: 16 residues.